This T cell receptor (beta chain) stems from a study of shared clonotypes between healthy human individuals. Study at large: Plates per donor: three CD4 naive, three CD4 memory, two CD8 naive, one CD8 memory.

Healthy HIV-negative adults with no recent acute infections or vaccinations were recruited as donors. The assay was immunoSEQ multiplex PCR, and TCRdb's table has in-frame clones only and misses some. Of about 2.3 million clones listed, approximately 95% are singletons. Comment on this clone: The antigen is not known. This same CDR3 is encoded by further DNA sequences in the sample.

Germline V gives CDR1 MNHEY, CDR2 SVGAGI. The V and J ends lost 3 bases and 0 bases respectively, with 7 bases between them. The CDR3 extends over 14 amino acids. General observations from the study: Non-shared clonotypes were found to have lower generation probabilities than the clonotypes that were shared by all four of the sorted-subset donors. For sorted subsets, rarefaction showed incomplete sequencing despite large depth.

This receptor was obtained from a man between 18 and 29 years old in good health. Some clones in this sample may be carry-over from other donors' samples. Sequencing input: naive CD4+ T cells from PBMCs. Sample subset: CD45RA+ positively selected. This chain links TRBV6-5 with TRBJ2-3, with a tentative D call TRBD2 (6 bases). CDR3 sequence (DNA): TGTGCCAGCAGTTATGGGGGGAGCACAGATACGCAGTATTTT. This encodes CASSYGGSTDTQYF.